The 3 T cell receptor beta chains below all came from one sample that was sequenced in a study of blood T cell repertoires in COVID-19. Clones were sequenced by immunoSEQ multiplex PCR, and TCRdb holds only the in-frame ones, with some missing. The table shows 200,000 to 300,000 clones, with approximately 85% occurring only once. Input material: peripheral blood. These receptors originate from a woman of 80 years or more with COVID-19, enrolled during active disease.

The V and J genes are TRBV5-6 and TRBJ1-1; D possibly corresponds to TRBD1 (5 bases). Trimming stripped 2 bases from V and 0 bases from J, with 11 bases between. There are 15 residues in the CDR3. Germline loops: CDR1 SGHDT, CDR2 YYEEEE. CDR3 region: CASSLRTRMNTEAFF. DNA of the CDR3: TGTGCCAGCAGCTTACGGACACGAATGAACACTGAAGCTTTCTTT.

The gene calls are TRBV5-8 and TRBJ2-5; TRBD2 is a possible D gene (5 bases). Germline V gene lookup returns CDR1 SGHTS and CDR2 YDEGEE. The V and J ends lost 2 bases and 3 bases respectively, with 11 bases between them. CDR3 length: 14 amino acids. For the CDR3, the DNA is TGTGCCAGCAGCTTAAAAGGACTGGAAGAGACCCAGTACTTC. Protein: CASSLKGLEETQYF.

The chain couples TRBV5-4 to TRBJ1-2; 7 bases fit TRBD1. The CDR3 runs 15 residues. CDR1 SGHNT and CDR2 YYREEE come from the germline V gene (reference sequence). Trimming cost V 2 bases and J 0 bases; bases outside gene matches: 4. Here the CDR3 DNA reads TGTGCCAGCAGCTTAAGGGACAGTTCTAACTATGGCTACACCTTC. This gives the protein CASSLRDSSNYGYTF.